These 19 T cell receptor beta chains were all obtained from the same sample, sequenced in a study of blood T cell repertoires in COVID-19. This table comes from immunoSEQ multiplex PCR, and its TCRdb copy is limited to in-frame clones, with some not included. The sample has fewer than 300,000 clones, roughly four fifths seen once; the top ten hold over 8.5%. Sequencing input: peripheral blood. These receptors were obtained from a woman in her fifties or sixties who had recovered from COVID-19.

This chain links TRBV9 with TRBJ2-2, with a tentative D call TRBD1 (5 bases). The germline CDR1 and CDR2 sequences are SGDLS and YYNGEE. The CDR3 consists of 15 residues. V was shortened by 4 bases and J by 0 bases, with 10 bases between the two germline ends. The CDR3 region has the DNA TGTGCCAGCAGCCCTGGGGCCTCGAACACCGGGGAGCTGTTTTTT. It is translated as CASSPGASNTGELFF.

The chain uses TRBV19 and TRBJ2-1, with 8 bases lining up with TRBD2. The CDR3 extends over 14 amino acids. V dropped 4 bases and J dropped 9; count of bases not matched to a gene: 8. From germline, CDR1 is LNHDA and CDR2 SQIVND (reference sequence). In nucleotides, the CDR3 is TGTGCCAGTAGTACGGGACTAGTTCAGGTTGAGCAGTTCTTC. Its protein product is CASSTGLVQVEQFF.

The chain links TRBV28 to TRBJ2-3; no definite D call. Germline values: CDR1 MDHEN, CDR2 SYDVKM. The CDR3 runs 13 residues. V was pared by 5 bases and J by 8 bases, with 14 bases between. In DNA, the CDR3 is TGTGCCAGCAGTCCCCAGAGGCTTTCTACGCAGTATTTT. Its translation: CASSPQRLSTQYF. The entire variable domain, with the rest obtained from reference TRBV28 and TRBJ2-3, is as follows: DVKVTQSSRYLVKRTGEKVFLECVQDMDHENMFWYRQDPGLGLRLIYFSYDVKMKEKGDIPEGYSVSREKKERFSLILESASTNQTSMYLCASSPQRLSTQYFGPGTRLTVL.

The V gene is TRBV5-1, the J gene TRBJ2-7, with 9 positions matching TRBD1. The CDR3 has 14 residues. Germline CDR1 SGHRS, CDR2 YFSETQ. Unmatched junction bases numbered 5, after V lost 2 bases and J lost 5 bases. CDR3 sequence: CASSLQGAPDEQYF. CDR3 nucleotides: TGCGCCAGCAGCTTACAGGGGGCCCCCGACGAGCAGTACTTC.

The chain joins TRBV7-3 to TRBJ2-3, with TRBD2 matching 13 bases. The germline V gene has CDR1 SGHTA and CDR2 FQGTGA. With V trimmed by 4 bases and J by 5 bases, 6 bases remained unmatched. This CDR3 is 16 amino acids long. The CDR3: CASSWTSGSLRDTQYF. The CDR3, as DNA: TGTGCCAGCAGCTGGACTAGCGGGAGTTTAAGAGATACGCAGTATTTT.

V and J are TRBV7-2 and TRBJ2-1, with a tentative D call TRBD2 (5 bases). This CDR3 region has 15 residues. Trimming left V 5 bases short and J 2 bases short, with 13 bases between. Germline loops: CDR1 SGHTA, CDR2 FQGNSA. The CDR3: CASSPTPGTYNEQFF. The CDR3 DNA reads TGTGCCAGCAGCCCTACCCCGGGAACCTACAATGAGCAGTTCTTC.

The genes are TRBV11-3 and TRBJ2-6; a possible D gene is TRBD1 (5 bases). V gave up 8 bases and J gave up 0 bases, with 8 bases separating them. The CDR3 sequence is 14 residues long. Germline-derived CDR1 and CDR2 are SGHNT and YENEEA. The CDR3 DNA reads TGTGCCAGCGGACACAACTCTGGGGCCAACGTCCTGACTTTC. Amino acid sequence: CASGHNSGANVLTF. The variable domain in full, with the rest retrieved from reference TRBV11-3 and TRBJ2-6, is EAGVVQSPRYKIIEKKQPVAFWCNPISGHNTLYWYLQNLGQGPELLIRYENEEAVDDSQLPKDRFSAERLKGVDSTLKIQPAELGDSAVYLCASGHNSGANVLTFGAGSRLTVL.

The CDR3 sequence: CASSLERGGNTEAFF. The CDR3 nucleotides read TGTGCCAGCTCACTAGAACGCGGGGGGAACACTGAAGCTTTCTTT. The chain links TRBV18 to TRBJ1-1, with a tentative D call TRBD1 (5 bases). The CDR3 is 15 residues long. CDR1 is KGHSH and CDR2 is LQKENI in the germline V gene. With 4 bases removed from V and 1 base from J, the gap between germline ends came to 13 bases.

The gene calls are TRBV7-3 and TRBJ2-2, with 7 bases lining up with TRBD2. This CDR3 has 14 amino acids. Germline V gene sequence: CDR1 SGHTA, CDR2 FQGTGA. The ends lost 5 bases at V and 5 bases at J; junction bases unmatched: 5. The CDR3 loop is CASSASGPTGELFF. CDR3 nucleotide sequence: TGTGCCAGCAGCGCTAGCGGCCCGACCGGGGAGCTGTTTTTT.

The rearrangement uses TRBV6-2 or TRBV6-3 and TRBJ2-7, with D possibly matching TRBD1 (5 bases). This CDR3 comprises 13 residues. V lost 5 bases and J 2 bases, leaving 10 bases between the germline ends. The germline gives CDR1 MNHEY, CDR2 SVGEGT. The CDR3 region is CASSPTTAYEQYF. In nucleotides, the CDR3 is TGTGCCAGCAGTCCGACGACAGCCTACGAGCAGTACTTC.

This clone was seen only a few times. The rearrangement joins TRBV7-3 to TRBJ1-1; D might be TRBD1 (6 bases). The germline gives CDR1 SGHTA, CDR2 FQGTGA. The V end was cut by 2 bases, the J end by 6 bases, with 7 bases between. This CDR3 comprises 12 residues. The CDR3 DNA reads TGTGCCAGCAGCTTAGGGGGCGCTGAAGCTTTCTTT. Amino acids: CASSLGGAEAFF.

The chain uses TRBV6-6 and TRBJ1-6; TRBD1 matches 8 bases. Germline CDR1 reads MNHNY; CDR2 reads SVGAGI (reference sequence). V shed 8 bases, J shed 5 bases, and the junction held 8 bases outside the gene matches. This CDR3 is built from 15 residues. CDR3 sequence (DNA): TGTGCCAGCGGGACGCCGGGACAGGATAATTCACCCCTCCACTTT. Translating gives CASGTPGQDNSPLHF.

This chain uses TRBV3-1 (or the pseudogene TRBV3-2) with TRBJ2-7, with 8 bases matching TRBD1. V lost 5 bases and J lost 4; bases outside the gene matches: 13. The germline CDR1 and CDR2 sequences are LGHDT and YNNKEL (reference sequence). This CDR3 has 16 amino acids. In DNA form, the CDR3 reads TGTGCCAGCAGCGACTACCAGGGACAGGCTATGTACGAGCAGTACTTC. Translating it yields CASSDYQGQAMYEQYF.

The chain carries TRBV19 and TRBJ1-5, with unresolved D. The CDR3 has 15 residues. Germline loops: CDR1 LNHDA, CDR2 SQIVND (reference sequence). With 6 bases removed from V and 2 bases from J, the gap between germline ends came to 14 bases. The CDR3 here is CASSRGPDGNQPQHF. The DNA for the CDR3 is TGTGCCAGTAGCCGGGGTCCGGACGGCAATCAGCCCCAGCATTTT.

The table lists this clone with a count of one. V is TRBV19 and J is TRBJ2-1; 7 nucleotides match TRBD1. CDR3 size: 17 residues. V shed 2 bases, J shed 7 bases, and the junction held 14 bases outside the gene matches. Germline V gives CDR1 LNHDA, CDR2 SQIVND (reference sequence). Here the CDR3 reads CASSIIILEGAGNEQFF. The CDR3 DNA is TGTGCCAGTAGTATAATTATTTTAGAGGGGGCTGGGAATGAGCAGTTCTTC.

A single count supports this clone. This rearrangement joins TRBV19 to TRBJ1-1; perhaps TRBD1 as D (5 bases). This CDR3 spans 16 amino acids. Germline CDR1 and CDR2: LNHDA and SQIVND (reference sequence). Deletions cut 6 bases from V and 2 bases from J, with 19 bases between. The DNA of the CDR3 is TGTGCCAGTAGAACCTGGGGGGGGGACCTTAACACTGAAGCTTTCTTT. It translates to CASRTWGGDLNTEAFF.

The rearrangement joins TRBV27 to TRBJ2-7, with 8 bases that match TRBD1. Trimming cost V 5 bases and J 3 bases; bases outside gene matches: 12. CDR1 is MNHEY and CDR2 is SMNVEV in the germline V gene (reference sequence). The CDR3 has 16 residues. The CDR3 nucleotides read TGTGCCAGCAGTCCCTCTGGTGGACAGGGCCTCTACGAGCAGTACTTC. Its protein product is CASSPSGGQGLYEQYF.

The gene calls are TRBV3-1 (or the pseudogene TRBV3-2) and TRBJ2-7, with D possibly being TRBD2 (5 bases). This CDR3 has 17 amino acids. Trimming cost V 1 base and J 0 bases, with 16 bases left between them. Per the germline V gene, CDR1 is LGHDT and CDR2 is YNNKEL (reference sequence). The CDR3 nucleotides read TGTGCCAGCAGCCAAGGGGTGGGAGCGTTCAGCTCCTACGAGCAGTACTTC. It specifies CASSQGVGAFSSYEQYF.

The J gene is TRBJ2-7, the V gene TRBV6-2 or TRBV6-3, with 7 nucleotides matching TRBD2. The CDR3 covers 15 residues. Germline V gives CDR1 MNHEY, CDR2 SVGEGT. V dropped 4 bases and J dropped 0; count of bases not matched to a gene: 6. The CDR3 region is CASSLWGGSSYEQYF. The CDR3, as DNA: TGTGCCAGCAGTTTATGGGGGGGAAGCTCCTACGAGCAGTACTTC.